One T cell receptor (beta chain) is described in this entry. The data originate from a study of blood T cell repertoires in COVID-19. Clones were read by immunoSEQ multiplex PCR, and TCRdb kept only the in-frame ones, dropping some. The sample yields 150,000 to 200,000 clones, around 80% seen once. Germline V gene data show CDR1 as MDHEN and CDR2 as SYDVKM. This CDR3 is built from 16 residues. V lost 2 bases to trimming and J lost 2 bases; unmatched junction nucleotides: 7. The chain recombines TRBV28 with TRBJ2-5; 8 bases line up with TRBD2. This sequence was found in a woman between 50 and 59 years old with acute COVID-19. The specimen was PBMCs or T cells enriched from blood (not recorded which). The CDR3 nucleotides read TGTGCCAGCAGTTTACCTACCGGGGGGGCGCAAGAGACCCAGTACTTC. Translation gives CASSLPTGGAQETQYF.